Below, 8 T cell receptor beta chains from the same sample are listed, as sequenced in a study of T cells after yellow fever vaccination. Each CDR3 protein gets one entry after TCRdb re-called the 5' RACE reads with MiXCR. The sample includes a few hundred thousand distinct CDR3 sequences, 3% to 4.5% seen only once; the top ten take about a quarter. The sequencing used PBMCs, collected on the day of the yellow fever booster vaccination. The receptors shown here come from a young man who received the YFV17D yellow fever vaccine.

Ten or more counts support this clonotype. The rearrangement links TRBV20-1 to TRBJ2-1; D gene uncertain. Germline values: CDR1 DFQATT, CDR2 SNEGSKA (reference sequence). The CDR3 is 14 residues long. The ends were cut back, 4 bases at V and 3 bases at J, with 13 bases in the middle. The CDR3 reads CSAKAERRYNEQFF. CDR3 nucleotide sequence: TGCAGTGCTAAGGCAGAACGACGCTACAATGAGCAGTTCTTC.

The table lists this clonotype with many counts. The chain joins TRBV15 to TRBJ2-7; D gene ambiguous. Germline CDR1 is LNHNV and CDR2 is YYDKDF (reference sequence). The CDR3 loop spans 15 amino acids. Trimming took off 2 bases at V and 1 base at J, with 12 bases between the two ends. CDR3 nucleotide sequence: TGTGCCACCAGCAGATCGTCGGCGACTTCCTACGAGCAGTACTTC. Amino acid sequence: CATSRSSATSYEQYF.

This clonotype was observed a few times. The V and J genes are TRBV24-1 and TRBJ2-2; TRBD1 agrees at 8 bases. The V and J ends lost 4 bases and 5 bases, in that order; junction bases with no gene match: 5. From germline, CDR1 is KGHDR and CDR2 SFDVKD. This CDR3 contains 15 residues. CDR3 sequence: CATSEGQGRTGELFF. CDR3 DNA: TGTGCCACCAGTGAAGGACAGGGTAGAACCGGGGAGCTGTTTTTT.

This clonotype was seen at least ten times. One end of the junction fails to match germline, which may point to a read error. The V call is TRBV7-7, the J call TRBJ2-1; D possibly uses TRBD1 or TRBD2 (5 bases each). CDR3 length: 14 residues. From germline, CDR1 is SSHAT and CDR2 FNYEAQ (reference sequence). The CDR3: CASSLRRDHNEQFF. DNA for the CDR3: TGTGCTAGCAGCCTCAGAAGGGACCACAATGAGCAGTTCTTC.

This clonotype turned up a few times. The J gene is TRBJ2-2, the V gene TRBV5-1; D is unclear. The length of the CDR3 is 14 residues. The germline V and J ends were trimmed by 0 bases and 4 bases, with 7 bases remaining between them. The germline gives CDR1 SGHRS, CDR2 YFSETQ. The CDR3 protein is CASSLVVGTGELFF. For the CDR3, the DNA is TGCGCCAGCAGCTTGGTGGTGGGCACCGGGGAGCTGTTTTTT.

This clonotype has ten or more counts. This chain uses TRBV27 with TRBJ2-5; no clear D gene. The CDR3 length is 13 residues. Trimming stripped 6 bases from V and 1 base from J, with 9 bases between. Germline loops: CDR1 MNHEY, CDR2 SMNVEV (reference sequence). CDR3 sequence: CASSGLFQETQYF. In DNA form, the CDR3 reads TGTGCCAGCAGCGGCCTGTTCCAAGAGACCCAGTACTTC.

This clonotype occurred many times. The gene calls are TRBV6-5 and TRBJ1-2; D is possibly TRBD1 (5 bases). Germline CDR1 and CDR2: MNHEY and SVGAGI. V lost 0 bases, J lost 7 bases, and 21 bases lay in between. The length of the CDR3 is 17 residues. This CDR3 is CASSYSWDGAVGGGYTF. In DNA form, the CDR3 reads TGTGCCAGCAGTTACTCTTGGGACGGCGCCGTCGGGGGTGGCTACACCTTC.

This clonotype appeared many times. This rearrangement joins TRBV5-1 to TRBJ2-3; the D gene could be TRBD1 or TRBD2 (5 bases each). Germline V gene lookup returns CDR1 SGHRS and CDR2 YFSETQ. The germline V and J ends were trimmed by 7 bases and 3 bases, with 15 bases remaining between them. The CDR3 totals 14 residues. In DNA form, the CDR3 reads TGCGCCAGCCATGGGACCATAGGAACAGATACGCAGTATTTT. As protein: CASHGTIGTDTQYF.